This T cell receptor (beta chain) was obtained from a study of T-cell reconstitution after alpha-beta-depleted transplantation in children. The sample holds many counts of this clonotype. Preparing the TCRbeta library involved the use of unique molecular identifiers. TCRdb re-called the PCR reads with MiXCR, one entry per CDR3 protein. The data show a few hundred thousand distinct CDR3 sequences, around 9.7% seen once. This sequence was found in a human donor who donated a stem cell graft to a child with SCID. Sequencing used PBMCs from the stem cell graft donor, obtained from the stem cell graft.

The CDR3: CASSARVANYGYTF. CDR3 in DNA: TGTGCCAGCAGCGCCAGGGTTGCTAACTATGGCTACACCTTC. The V call is TRBV9, the J call TRBJ1-2, with a weak D call TRBD1 (5 bases). This CDR3 spans 14 amino acids. CDR1 SGDLS and CDR2 YYNGEE come from the germline V gene. The V end was cut by 3 bases, the J end by 0 bases, with 9 bases between.